These 25 T cell receptor beta chains were sequenced from one sample in a study of sequential checkpoint blockade in melanoma. Treatment noted: randomized to nivolumab then ipilimumab (arm A) or the reverse (arm B). The data were produced by immunoSEQ multiplex PCR, yet TCRdb's version contains in-frame clones alone and is incomplete. The sample has 3,000 to 4,500 clones; 20% to 25% are singletons. The sample consisted of tumor tissue (inferred from file names), taken from a patient given nivolumab and ipilimumab in sequence. These receptor sequences come from a human donor with melanoma.

This clone has only a few counts. The genes are TRBV9 and TRBJ2-5, with 8 positions matching TRBD1. V dropped 3 bases and J dropped 3; count of bases not matched to a gene: 7. The CDR3 loop spans 15 amino acids. In germline, CDR1 is SGDLS, CDR2 YYNGEE. The CDR3: CASSGGTGEEETQYF. CDR3 coding DNA: TGTGCCAGCAGCGGGGGGACAGGAGAAGAAGAGACCCAGTACTTC.

This clone was observed at least ten times. V gene TRBV7-2 combines with J gene TRBJ1-2, with TRBD1 matching 9 bases. The CDR3 runs to 13 residues. Germline V gene lookup returns CDR1 SGHTA and CDR2 FQGNSA. V shed 11 bases, J shed 3 bases, and the junction held 7 bases outside the gene matches. The CDR3 sequence is CAANRGRDYGYTF. The CDR3 coding sequence is TGTGCCGCTAACAGGGGGCGCGACTATGGCTACACCTTC.

This clone was counted a few times. V and J are TRBV19 and TRBJ1-4; no clear D. The CDR3 spans 15 residues. Trimming shortened V by 11 bases and J by 0 bases, and 16 bases separated the two germline ends. Germline loops: CDR1 LNHDA, CDR2 SQIVND (reference sequence). CDR3 nucleotide sequence: TGTGCCTCTAACCAGCGGACGGCAACTAATGAAAAACTGTTTTTT. This encodes CASNQRTATNEKLFF.

The rearrangement uses TRBV29-1 and TRBJ1-2, with D perhaps TRBD1 (5 bases). CDR1 is SQVTM, CDR2 ANQGSEA, per germline. The CDR3 length is 15 residues. V lost 1 base, J lost 7 bases, and 19 bases lay in between. Written as DNA, the CDR3 is TGCAGCGTTGAAGGGCGCGCCAGGGAAGTTTCTGGCTACACCTTC. Translated: CSVEGRAREVSGYTF.

This clone was counted many times. J is TRBJ2-6 and V is TRBV11-3, with D possibly matching TRBD2 (6 bases). In germline, CDR1 is SGHNT, CDR2 YENEEA. V lost 1 base and J lost 2, with 9 bases in between. The CDR3 length is 16 residues. CDR3 coding DNA: TGTGCCAGCAGCTTAGTTGGGGGGACTGGGGCCAACGTCCTGACTTTC. It specifies CASSLVGGTGANVLTF. The full variable domain, its missing parts supplied by reference TRBV11-3 and TRBJ2-6, is EAGVVQSPRYKIIEKKQPVAFWCNPISGHNTLYWYLQNLGQGPELLIRYENEEAVDDSQLPKDRFSAERLKGVDSTLKIQPAELGDSAVYLCASSLVGGTGANVLTFGAGSRLTVL.

V usage is TRBV28 and J usage is TRBJ2-7; 7 bases map to TRBD1. V was clipped by 1 base and J by 5 bases; unmatched bases: 11. This CDR3 is 16 amino acids long. The germline gives CDR1 MDHEN, CDR2 SYDVKM. CDR3 bases: TGTGCCAGCAGTTTATCAGGGACAGCTAGTATCCACGAGCAGTACTTC. This gives the protein CASSLSGTASIHEQYF.

This chain connects TRBV9 to TRBJ2-3; 8 nucleotides line up with TRBD1. Looked up from germline, CDR1 is SGDLS and CDR2 is YYNGEE. The CDR3 loop spans 15 amino acids. V was clipped by 4 bases and J by 2 bases; unmatched bases: 6. The CDR3 DNA follows: TGTGCCAGCAGCTCCCAGGACAGGGCCACAGATACGCAGTATTTT. It is translated as CASSSQDRATDTQYF.

The chain carries TRBV15 and TRBJ1-6; 8 bases match TRBD1. Per germline, CDR1 LNHNV and CDR2 YYDKDF (reference sequence). This CDR3 contains 14 residues. V trimming: 3 bases; J trimming: 7 bases; junction bases outside the gene matches: 2. For the CDR3, the DNA is TGTGCCACCAGCAGGGGACAGGAGAATTCACCCCTCCACTTT. This codes for CATSRGQENSPLHF.

The V call is TRBV6-8, the J call TRBJ2-7; D unclear. Trimming took 1 base from V and 0 from J, leaving 4 bases between them. Germline CDR1 is MNHGY and CDR2 is SAAAGT. CDR3 length: 13 amino acids. For the CDR3, the DNA is TGTGCCAGCAGTTACTTGAGCTCCTACGAGCAGTACTTC. It translates to CASSYLSSYEQYF.

This clone is medium-sized. The rearrangement joins TRBV11-3 to TRBJ1-1, with D perhaps TRBD1 (6 bases). The CDR3 spans 15 residues. V shed 2 bases and J shed 1 base, with 11 bases lying between them. Germline loops: CDR1 SGHNT, CDR2 YENEEA. CDR3 residues: CASSLTDRTNTEAFF. CDR3 nucleotides: TGTGCCAGCAGCTTAACGGACAGAACGAACACTGAAGCTTTCTTT.

This chain links TRBV12-5 with TRBJ1-3; the D is unclear. The germline gives CDR1 LGHNT, CDR2 FRNRAP. This CDR3 has 14 residues. With 7 bases removed from V and 0 bases from J, the gap between germline ends came to 10 bases. CDR3 sequence: CASAPEDSGNTIYF. DNA for the CDR3: TGTGCTAGTGCCCCAGAAGACTCTGGAAACACCATATATTTT.

Many counts were recorded for this clone. The chain is built from TRBV11-3 and TRBJ1-4, with no clear D. CDR1 is SGHNT and CDR2 is YENEEA in the germline V gene. The CDR3 covers 15 residues. Trimming left V 5 bases short and J 0 bases short, with 10 bases between. For the CDR3, the DNA is TGTGCCAGCAGCCTACAAGTTGCAACTAATGAAAAACTGTTTTTT. The encoded protein is CASSLQVATNEKLFF.

This clone was detected many times. V usage is TRBV11-3 and J usage is TRBJ1-2; the match to TRBD1 covers 10 bases. The CDR3 covers 14 residues. Germline V gene data show CDR1 as SGHNT and CDR2 as YENEEA. Losses at the gene ends were 5 bases for V and 6 bases for J; bases not matched to a gene: 6. CDR3 DNA: TGTGCCAGCAGCGAAAGGACAGGGGGTAATGGCTACACCTTC. As protein: CASSERTGGNGYTF.

This clone has only a few counts. This chain joins TRBV6-1 and TRBJ2-1; TRBD2 aligns across 10 bases. The V segment lost 1 base and the J segment 6 bases; nucleotides outside the gene matches: 3. The CDR3 length is 15 residues. Germline CDR1 is MNHNS and CDR2 is SASEGT. CDR3: CASSEGAGGPNEQFF. As DNA, the CDR3 is TGTGCCAGCAGTGAAGGAGCGGGGGGGCCCAATGAGCAGTTCTTC.

This clone occurred many times. This chain links TRBV11-3 with TRBJ2-3; 10 nucleotides agree with TRBD2. Germline CDR1 is SGHNT and CDR2 is YENEEA. Trimming took 4 bases from V and 1 from J; bases not matched to a gene: 5. This CDR3 has 16 amino acids. The CDR3 DNA is TGTGCCAGCAGCTCACTGACTAGCGGGCGCACAGATACGCAGTATTTT. Translated, it gives CASSSLTSGRTDTQYF.

This clone has a handful of counts. The chain uses TRBV30 and TRBJ2-4; TRBD1 might be the D (7 bases). The CDR3 runs to 16 residues. The ends were cut back, 2 bases at V and 3 bases at J, with 17 bases in the middle. The V gene's germline CDR1 is GTSNPN and CDR2 SVGIG (reference sequence). The CDR3 protein is CAWSYPGGSVKNIQYF. CDR3 nucleotides: TGTGCCTGGAGTTACCCAGGGGGGTCAGTCAAAAACATTCAGTACTTC.

This clone showed up just a few times. The chain couples TRBV9 to TRBJ1-4; D remains unclear. The CDR3 is made up of 12 amino acids. In germline, CDR1 is SGDLS, CDR2 YYNGEE. Trimming stripped 4 bases from V and 8 bases from J, with 9 bases between. The CDR3 DNA sequence: TGTGCCAGCAGCTTAACGGGAGAAAAACTGTTTTTT. This codes for CASSLTGEKLFF.

This clone is classed as medium-sized. This chain uses TRBV11-3 with TRBJ2-1; D uncertain. There are 14 residues in the CDR3. Trimming cost V 0 bases and J 4 bases, with 7 bases left between them. Germline V gene sequence: CDR1 SGHNT, CDR2 YENEEA. CDR3 residues: CASSLEGQYNEQFF. The CDR3, as DNA: TGTGCCAGCAGCTTAGAAGGCCAATACAATGAGCAGTTCTTC.

This clone has more than one count but fewer than ten. This chain connects TRBV30 to TRBJ2-7, with 10 bases identical to TRBD1. The junction had 6 bases not matched to a gene; V was cut back by 5 bases and J by 5 bases. There are 13 residues in the CDR3. The germline CDR1 and CDR2 sequences are GTSNPN and SVGIG (reference sequence). In DNA form, the CDR3 reads TGTGCCTGGGGGCTGGGACAGGGGAACGAGCAGTACTTC. Translating it yields CAWGLGQGNEQYF.

This chain uses TRBV11-3 with TRBJ1-4; D might be TRBD1 (6 bases). The V gene's germline CDR1 is SGHNT and CDR2 YENEEA. V lost 4 bases to trimming and J lost 7 bases, with 25 bases between them. The CDR3 length is 18 residues. CDR3 in amino acids: CASSSHRGRDKRSEKLFF. For the CDR3, the DNA is TGTGCCAGCAGCTCACACCGGGGGAGGGACAAAAGGTCTGAAAAACTGTTTTTT.

V is TRBV5-1 and J is TRBJ1-1; no clear D. CDR3 length: 15 amino acids. Deletions cut 1 base from V and 9 bases from J, with 19 bases between. Germline V gives CDR1 SGHRS, CDR2 YFSETQ. The CDR3 sequence is CASSLISGQLAKAFF. The CDR3 DNA follows: TGCGCCAGCAGCTTGATCTCTGGGCAGCTCGCAAAAGCTTTCTTT.

This chain connects TRBV19 to TRBJ1-2; D unclear. Trimming took 5 bases from V and 3 from J, leaving 19 bases between them. Germline V lookup: CDR1 LNHDA, CDR2 SQIVND (reference sequence). The CDR3 is made up of 16 amino acids. CDR3 sequence: CASSARPGPDYYGYTF. CDR3 DNA: TGTGCCAGTAGTGCTAGACCGGGTCCCGACTACTATGGCTACACCTTC.

This rearrangement joins TRBV29-1 to TRBJ2-5, with TRBD2 identical over 8 bases. With 0 bases clipped from V and 9 bases from J, the junction kept 9 bases outside the gene matches. The germline CDR1 and CDR2 sequences are SQVTM and ANQGSEA. The CDR3 covers 14 residues. CDR3 in DNA: TGCAGCGTTGAAGATGGTCGGGGGGGTCCGTCCCAGTACTTC. Translated, it gives CSVEDGRGGPSQYF.

This clone was found many times. The V and J genes are TRBV7-6 and TRBJ2-2; D may be TRBD1 or TRBD2 (7 bases each). V was pared by 7 bases and J by 0 bases, with 12 bases between. CDR3 size: 15 residues. CDR1 and CDR2 (germline): SGHVS, FNYEAQ. DNA for the CDR3: TGTGCCAGCACCAGGGGGGGGTCGAACACCGGGGAGCTGTTTTTT. Amino acids: CASTRGGSNTGELFF.

Sample share makes this clone medium-sized. CDR3: CASSLGGGASNQPQHF. In DNA form, the CDR3 reads TGTGCCAGCAGCTTAGGTGGGGGGGCGAGCAATCAGCCCCAGCATTTT. This chain joins TRBV11-3 and TRBJ1-5, with D possibly being TRBD1 (6 bases). V was cut by 1 base and J by 1 base, with 11 bases left in between. Germline V gene sequence: CDR1 SGHNT, CDR2 YENEEA. This CDR3 comprises 16 residues.